This T cell receptor (beta chain) came from a study of T cells in Graves' hyperthyroidism and ophthalmopathy. Study results and limitations: The model predicted ophthalmopathy a median around six months before onset. Patients with ophthalmopathy were separated from those with stable hyperthyroidism by a 13 V-J model. In blood, most of the thyroid clonotypes expanded above 0.001 were also present.

Amplified regions were TCR beta CDR3 sequences from RNA transcripts. HTBI primers were used for first-round RT-PCR of the TCR CDR3. Using its own MiXCR run on the multiplex PCR reads, TCRdb lists one record per CDR3 protein. Of 490,000 or so distinct CDR3 sequences in the sample, more than 15% were seen once. Germline CDR1 reads SGHRS; CDR2 reads YFSETQ. The CDR3 is 14 residues long. J was trimmed by 10 bases and V by 3 bases; bases with no gene match: 4. Investigators excluded patients with uncontrolled infection, other autoimmune disease, pregnancy or lactation. There are many counts of this clonotype. Its antigen is still unknown.

The chain recombines TRBV5-1 with TRBJ1-6; 10 bases align to TRBD1. The clonotype comes from a woman in her 30s with Graves' ophthalmopathy. Specimen: blood. CDR3 coding DNA: TGCGCCAGCAGCTCTCCGACAGGGGGCTCACCCCTCCACTTT. This encodes CASSSPTGGSPLHF.